This T cell receptor beta chain was obtained from a study of shared clonotypes between healthy human individuals (dated by TCRdb to the early 2020s). Broadly, across the study: The cohort included three men and a couple of women between 18 and 49 years of age. Per donor, three plates each were used for CD4 naive and CD4 memory, two for CD8 naive, and one for CD8 memory. To estimate repertoire size and how much clonotypes are shared between individuals, the study performed deep sequencing of blood TCR repertoires from roughly five healthy adults. To increase sequencing depth and limit assay-specific biases, TCR repertoire library preparation and sequencing were carried out by different laboratories using diverse techniques. Each donor's leukapheresis produced roughly between about 0.9 and 9.5 billion PBMCs. Broad study findings and their caveats: Incomplete sequencing was indicated by rarefaction of sorted-subset datasets, despite the large sequencing depth. Across a few donors, roughly 5.1% of naive CD4, approximately 3.6% of naive CD8, 2.3% of memory CD4, and approximately 0.4% of memory CD8 clonotypes were shared. Pairwise subsampling led to the expectation that sequencing depth would affect the degree of clonotype sharing among donors. Larger estimated clonotype richness was generally found for naive subsets than for memory subsets. Clonotypes shared by all four sorted-subset donors showed higher generation probabilities than non-shared clonotypes. Only blood was sampled, and tissue TCR repertoires likely differ from those in blood. Because the study included only a small number of donors, the genetic and exposure-history diversity represented was limited.

CD8 naive samples were obtained by positive selection for CCR7 among CD45RO-negative cells, yielding a CD45RA+CCR7+ population from which TemRA cells were excluded. The donors were healthy, HIV-negative adults with no recently reported acute infections or vaccinations. Every donor was a Caucasian adult living in Nashville, Tennessee, USA. Blood was collected by leukapheresis, and PBMCs were isolated by Ficoll-Histopaque density gradient centrifugation and then cryopreserved in liquid nitrogen vapor phase. Analytical flow cytometry was used to check the purity and quantity of every magnetically sorted T cell population. Each sorted fraction had its genomic DNA isolated and then quantified by UV absorbance on a Nanodrop 2000c. To note about this clone: It lacks a known antigen. No base qualities exist here, and no much larger clone lies one base off it. The same CDR3 is also encoded by other DNA sequences in this sample.

Using the deep immunoSEQ assay, TCR CDR3 regions were amplified from genomic DNA by multiplex PCR. For each cell subset, the extracted genomic DNA was distributed evenly across all wells of several immunoSEQ 96-well plates, and each plate served as one replicate. For sorted subsets, around 0.2 ug of genomic DNA, equivalent to 25,000 to 30,000 T cell genomes, went into each replicate PCR. Purified libraries were measured with a Qubit 3.0 fluorometer, size-checked on a Bioanalyzer 2100, and measured again with the KAPA Library Quantification kit. Every immunoSEQ 96-well plate was sequenced on a dedicated single-read 150-cycle Illumina NextSeq 550 flow cell. The published analysis was carried out like this. Because the immunoSEQ output held only junctional sequences and lacked quality scores, the filtering could not match the filtering applied to full-length reads. To assign V/J genes and CDR3, sequences were annotated using PyIR, a Python wrapper for IgBLAST v1.9, with IMGT germline references. Reads were filtered out if the reads had weak V/J assignments (E-value above 1e-6), no CDR3, stop codons, out-of-frame junctions, or ambiguous translated residues. A V3J clonotype was defined by an identical inferred V gene, J gene, and CDR3 amino acid sequence. The percentage overlap between two repertoires was calculated by dividing the number of shared unique clonotypes by the size of the smaller repertoire. RTK rarefaction, the Chao1 estimator, and Recon v2.1 estimates of unobserved clonotypes were used to assess repertoire richness. OLGA was used to compute generation probabilities for all TCRbeta clonotypes that the gDNA method yielded from a handful of donors. Not all clones reach the TCRdb copy of this immuneACCESS table, which keeps in-frame sequences only. Checked studies attribute under half of the gap to unresolved V genes and leave the rest unexplained. V, J and clone size are those of that table, while D and trimming were read from the DNA. Present in this sample are 2 million or so clones, about 95% of which were seen just once. The ten largest clonotypes hold about 1.1% of the sample.

Per the germline V gene, MNHEY is the CDR1 and SVGAGI is the CDR2. The CDR3 sequence holds 14 residues, the cysteine and phenylalanine included. Only CDR3 DNA remains: 42 bases, in frame from the first base. The junction carries 12 bases between V and J, which are trimmed by 2 bases and 7 bases respectively. The chain is assembled from TRBV6-5 and TRBJ2-4, with a weak D call of TRBD1 (5 bases match). The sequenced material came from naive CD8+ T cells sorted from blood. The label giving this sample's cell subset or site can be read as: CD45RA+CCR7+. The TCR comes from a man between 18 and 35 years old in good health. For the CDR3, the sequence is CASSYGQGTNIQYF. The DNA reads as follows: TGTGCCAGCAGTTACGGTCAGGGTACGAACATTCAGTACTTC.